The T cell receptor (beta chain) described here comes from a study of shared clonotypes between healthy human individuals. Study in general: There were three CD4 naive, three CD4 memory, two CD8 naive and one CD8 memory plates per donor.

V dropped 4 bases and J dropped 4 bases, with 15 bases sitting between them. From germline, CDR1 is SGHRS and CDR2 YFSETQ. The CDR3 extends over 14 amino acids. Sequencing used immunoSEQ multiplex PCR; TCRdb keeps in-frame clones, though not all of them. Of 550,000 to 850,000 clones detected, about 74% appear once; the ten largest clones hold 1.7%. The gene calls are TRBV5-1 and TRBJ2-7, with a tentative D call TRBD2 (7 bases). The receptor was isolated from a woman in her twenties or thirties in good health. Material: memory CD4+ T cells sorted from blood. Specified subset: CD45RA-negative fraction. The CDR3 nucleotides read TGCGCCAGCAGCCCGGGGGGCCCTAAATACGAGCAGTACTTC. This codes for CASSPGGPKYEQYF.